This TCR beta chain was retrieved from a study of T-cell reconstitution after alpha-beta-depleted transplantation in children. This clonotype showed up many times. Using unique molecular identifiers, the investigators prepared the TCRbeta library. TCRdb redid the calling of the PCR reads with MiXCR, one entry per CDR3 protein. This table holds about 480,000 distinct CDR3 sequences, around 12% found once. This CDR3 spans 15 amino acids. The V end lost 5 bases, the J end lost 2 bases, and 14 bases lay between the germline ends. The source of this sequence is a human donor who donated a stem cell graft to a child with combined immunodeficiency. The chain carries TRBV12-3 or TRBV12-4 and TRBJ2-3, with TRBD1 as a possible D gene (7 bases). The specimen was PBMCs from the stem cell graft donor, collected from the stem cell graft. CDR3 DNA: TGTGCCAGCAGTGGAGGGACAGCTCTCACAGATACGCAGTATTTT. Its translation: CASSGGTALTDTQYF.